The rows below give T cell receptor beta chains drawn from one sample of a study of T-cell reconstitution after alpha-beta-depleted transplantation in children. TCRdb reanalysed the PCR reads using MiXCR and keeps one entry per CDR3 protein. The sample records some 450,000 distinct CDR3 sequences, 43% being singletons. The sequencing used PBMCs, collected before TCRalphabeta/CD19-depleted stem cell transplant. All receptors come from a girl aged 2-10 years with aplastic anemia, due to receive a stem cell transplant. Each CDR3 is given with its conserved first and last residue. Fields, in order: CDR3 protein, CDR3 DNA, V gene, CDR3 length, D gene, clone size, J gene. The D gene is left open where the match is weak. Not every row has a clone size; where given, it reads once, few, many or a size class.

CASSPRGSGTGDSYEQYF	TGTGCCAGCAGCCCTAGGGGCTCCGGGACAGGAGACTCCTACGAGCAGTACTTC	TRBV11-2	18	TRBD1	few	TRBJ2-7
CASSQQGGPSGGEQFF	TGCGCCAGCAGCCAGCAAGGGGGACCGTCCGGGGGGGAGCAGTTCTTC	TRBV4-1	16	-	-	TRBJ2-1
CASSYGGENIQYF	TGTGCCAGCAGTTACGGGGGGGAGAACATTCAGTACTTC	TRBV6-5	13	TRBD2	-	TRBJ2-4
CAWSSAGPYEQYF	TGTGCCTGGAGCTCGGCAGGGCCCTACGAGCAGTACTTC	TRBV30	13	-	-	TRBJ2-7
CASSQQGVNTEAFF	TGTGCCAGCAGCCAACAGGGAGTGAACACTGAAGCTTTCTTT	TRBV7-9	14	-	many	TRBJ1-1
CASSLEPGMYYEQYF	TGCGCCAGCAGCTTGGAGCCCGGGATGTACTACGAGCAGTACTTC	TRBV5-1	15	-	-	TRBJ2-7
CSASLRPSLMPNTQYF	TGCAGTGCTAGTTTAAGGCCGTCCCTGATGCCGAATACGCAGTATTTT	TRBV20-1	16	-	few	TRBJ2-3
CASSFLKGANTEAFF	TGTGCCAGCAGCTTCCTAAAGGGGGCGAACACTGAAGCTTTCTTT	TRBV5-5	15	TRBD1	-	TRBJ1-1
CSVAKRRGMNTEAFF	TGCAGCGTTGCTAAAAGGAGGGGTATGAACACTGAAGCTTTCTTT	TRBV29-1	15	-	-	TRBJ1-1
CASSQDGQGLKETQYF	TGCGCCAGCAGCCAAGACGGGCAGGGGTTAAAAGAGACCCAGTACTTC	TRBV4-1	16	-	-	TRBJ2-5
CSASGSGELFF	TGCAGTGCTAGTGGGAGCGGGGAGCTGTTTTTT	TRBV20-1	11	-	-	TRBJ2-2
CASSLGQIGDTQYF	TGTGCCAGCAGCTTGGGGCAGATCGGGGATACGCAGTATTTT	TRBV7-2	14	-	-	TRBJ2-3
CSVPPWDDTGVEQFF	TGCAGCGTTCCCCCCTGGGATGATACAGGGGTGGAGCAGTTCTTC	TRBV29-1	15	TRBD1	-	TRBJ2-1
CASSLRGGWEKLFF	TGTGCCAGCAGTTTACGGGGAGGATGGGAAAAACTGTTTTTT	TRBV27	14	-	many	TRBJ1-4
CASSLTSGELFF	TGTGCCAGCAGCTTAACGAGCGGGGAGCTGTTTTTT	TRBV7-3	12	-	few	TRBJ2-2
CSGVGASGTRTYNEQFF	TGCAGTGGGGTGGGGGCTAGCGGGACACGGACCTACAATGAGCAGTTCTTC	TRBV20-1	17	TRBD2	-	TRBJ2-1
CASSLEVRGVSTGELFF	TGTGCCAGCAGCTTAGAGGTTAGAGGAGTTAGCACCGGGGAGCTGTTTTTT	TRBV7-6	17	-	-	TRBJ2-2
CASSLIGQGAQQPQHF	TGTGCCAGCAGTTTAATAGGACAGGGGGCCCAGCAGCCCCAGCATTTT	TRBV28	16	TRBD1	once	TRBJ1-5
CSAIPQSSYNEQFF	TGCAGTGCTATACCACAGAGCTCCTACAATGAGCAGTTCTTC	TRBV20-1	14	-	-	TRBJ2-1
CASSLSSRTDTQYF	TGCGCCAGCAGCTTGAGTAGTCGGACAGATACGCAGTATTTT	TRBV5-1	14	-	many	TRBJ2-3
CASSLLGTLSTDTQYF	TGCGCCAGCAGCTTGCTAGGGACACTAAGCACAGATACGCAGTATTTT	TRBV5-1	16	-	many	TRBJ2-3
CASSRRAGVISYNEQFF	TGTGCCAGCAGTCGTAGGGCGGGGGTAATTTCCTACAATGAGCAGTTCTTC	TRBV12-3/TRBV12-4	17	TRBD2	-	TRBJ2-1
CASSQENLRGETQYF	TGCGCCAGCAGCCAAGAGAATCTCCGGGGAGAGACCCAGTACTTC	TRBV4-1	15	-	few	TRBJ2-5
CASSPPGIWTAYGYTF	TGTGCCAGCTCACCACCAGGGATCTGGACGGCCTATGGCTACACCTTC	TRBV18	16	-	-	TRBJ1-2
CASSPGLAVITDTQYF	TGCGCCAGCAGCCCGGGACTAGCGGTAATCACAGATACGCAGTATTTT	TRBV5-1	16	TRBD2	many	TRBJ2-3
CASSVRQGGDTQYF	TGTGCCAGCAGCGTCCGACAGGGAGGAGATACGCAGTATTTT	TRBV9	14	-	once	TRBJ2-3
CASSFSPDTQYF	TGTGCCAGCAGTTTTTCGCCAGATACGCAGTATTTT	TRBV28	12	-	-	TRBJ2-3
CASSLPPARTDTQYF	TGTGCCAGCAGTTTACCCCCAGCTCGCACAGATACGCAGTATTTT	TRBV28	15	-	-	TRBJ2-3
CSASRAGVKETQYF	TGCAGTGCTTCAAGAGCGGGGGTCAAGGAGACCCAGTACTTC	TRBV20-1	14	TRBD2	-	TRBJ2-5
CSAGGEVGYEQYF	TGCAGTGCAGGGGGGGAGGTGGGCTACGAGCAGTACTTC	TRBV20-1	13	-	few	TRBJ2-7
CSARASGTVF	TGCAGTGCTAGAGCTAGCGGGACGGTATTC	TRBV20-1	10	TRBD2	-	TRBJ2-1
CSASLTGYPFNEQFF	TGCAGTGCTAGCTTAACAGGGTACCCCTTCAATGAGCAGTTCTTC	TRBV20-1	15	-	-	TRBJ2-1
CAREDRDKETQYF	TGTGCCAGGGAAGACAGGGATAAAGAGACCCAGTACTTC	TRBV6-1	13	TRBD1	-	TRBJ2-5
CASSFEIVSGRVLQPIIKYF	TGTGCCAGCAGTTTTGAAATCGTCAGCGGGAGGGTCCTTCAACCCATCATAAAGTATTTT	TRBV12-3/TRBV12-4	20	TRBD2	few	TRBJ2-3
CATSRDRVEDRDQSSYNEQFF	TGTGCCACCAGCAGAGATAGGGTGGAGGACAGGGACCAAAGCTCCTACAATGAGCAGTTCTTC	TRBV15	21	TRBD1	few	TRBJ2-1
CASAGNRATAQYF	TGTGCCAGCGCAGGGAATCGGGCTACGGCCCAGTACTTC	TRBV28	13	-	-	TRBJ2-5
CASSYSSEGYNEQFF	TGTGCCAGCAGTTACTCTAGCGAGGGGTACAATGAGCAGTTCTTC	TRBV6-5	15	-	-	TRBJ2-1
CASSLIQGADEQYF	TGTGCCAGCAGCTTAATCCAGGGCGCGGACGAGCAGTACTTC	TRBV7-6	14	-	few	TRBJ2-7
CASSVDVYADTEAFF	TGTGCCAGCAGCGTAGACGTCTATGCCGACACTGAAGCTTTCTTT	TRBV9	15	-	many	TRBJ1-1
CSARVFGEANEKLFF	TGCAGTGCTAGAGTTTTCGGGGAAGCTAATGAAAAACTGTTTTTT	TRBV20-1	15	-	many	TRBJ1-4
CASSQTGMNTEAFF	TGTGCCAGCAGCCAAACAGGCATGAACACTGAAGCTTTCTTT	TRBV3-1	14	-	-	TRBJ1-1
CASSLSPGLAGGGDTQYF	TGTGCCAGCAGCTTAAGCCCGGGACTAGCGGGAGGAGGAGATACGCAGTATTTT	TRBV11-1	18	TRBD2	many	TRBJ2-3
CSATLNPGTSPLTDTQYF	TGCAGTGCTACGTTGAATCCCGGGACTAGTCCCCTCACAGATACGCAGTATTTT	TRBV20-1	18	TRBD2	-	TRBJ2-3
CSARVWLAGLTDTQYF	TGCAGTGCTAGAGTGTGGCTAGCGGGACTCACAGATACGCAGTATTTT	TRBV20-1	16	TRBD2	-	TRBJ2-3
CARSPLKGQGPYEQYF	TGTGCCCGCAGCCCCCTAAAAGGGCAGGGACCCTACGAGCAGTACTTC	TRBV11-2	16	-	-	TRBJ2-7
CASSQEVGGKGYNEQFF	TGCGCCAGCAGCCAAGAGGTCGGAGGGAAGGGGTACAATGAGCAGTTCTTC	TRBV4-3	17	-	-	TRBJ2-1